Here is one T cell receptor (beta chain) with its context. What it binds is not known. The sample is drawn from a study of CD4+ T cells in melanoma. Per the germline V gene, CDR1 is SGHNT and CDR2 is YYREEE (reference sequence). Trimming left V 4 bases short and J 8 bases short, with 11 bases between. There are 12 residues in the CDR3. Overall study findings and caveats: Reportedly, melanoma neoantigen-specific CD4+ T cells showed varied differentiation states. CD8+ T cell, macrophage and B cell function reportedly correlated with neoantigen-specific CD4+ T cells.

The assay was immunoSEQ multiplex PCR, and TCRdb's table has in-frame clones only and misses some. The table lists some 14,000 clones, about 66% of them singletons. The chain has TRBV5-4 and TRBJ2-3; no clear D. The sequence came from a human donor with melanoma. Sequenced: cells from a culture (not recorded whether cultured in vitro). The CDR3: CASSLREGTQYF. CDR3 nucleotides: TGTGCCAGCAGCCTAAGGGAAGGTACGCAGTATTTT.